This TCR beta chain appears in the sequencing data of a study of T-cell memory formation after mild COVID-19. TCRdb ran MiXCR on the 5' RACE reads and lists one entry per CDR3 protein. Of roughly 480,000 distinct CDR3 sequences listed, about 23% were seen once; the top ten hold 9.5% to 15%. Trimming left V 0 bases short and J 6 bases short, with 19 bases between. Germline CDR1 SGDLS, CDR2 YYNGEE. The CDR3 is 16 residues long. This receptor was taken from an adult woman who had mild COVID-19 (a few samples of this study predate the infection). Cell type and time point are not known. The chain couples TRBV9 to TRBJ2-7; tentative D call: TRBD2 (6 bases). The specimen sequenced was PBMCs or a T cell subset sorted from them (not recorded which). In DNA, the CDR3 is TGTGCCAGCAGCGTAGGATGGGGGGAGTTGAGCGGCGAGCAGTACTTC. This translates into CASSVGWGELSGEQYF.